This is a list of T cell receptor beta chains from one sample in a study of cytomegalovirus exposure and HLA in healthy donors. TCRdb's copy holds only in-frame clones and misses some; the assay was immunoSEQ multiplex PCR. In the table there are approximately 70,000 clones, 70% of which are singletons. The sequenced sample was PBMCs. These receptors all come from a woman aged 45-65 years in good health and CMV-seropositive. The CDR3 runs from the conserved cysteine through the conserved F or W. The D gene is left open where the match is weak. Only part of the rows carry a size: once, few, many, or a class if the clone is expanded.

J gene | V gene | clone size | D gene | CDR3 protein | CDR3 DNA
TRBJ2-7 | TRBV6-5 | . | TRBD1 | CASSPQGFGEQYF | TGTGCCAGCAGTCCACAGGGGTTTGGAGAGCAGTACTTC
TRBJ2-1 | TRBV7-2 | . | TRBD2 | CASSLGPGLAKFF | TGTGCCAGCAGCTTAGGACCGGGACTAGCGAAGTTCTTC
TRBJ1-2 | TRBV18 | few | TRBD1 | CASSPGTGEYGYTF | TGTGCCAGCTCACCCGGGACAGGGGAGTATGGCTACACCTTC
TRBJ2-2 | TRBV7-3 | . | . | CASSPTGTHTRNTGELFF | TGTGCCAGCAGCCCAACCGGGACACACACTCGGAACACCGGGGAGCTGTTTTTT
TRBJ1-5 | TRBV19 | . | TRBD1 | CASTSQGQGRSNQPQHF | TGTGCCAGTACTTCCCAAGGACAGGGGAGGAGCAATCAGCCCCAGCATTTT
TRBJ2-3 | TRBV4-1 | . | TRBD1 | CASIFGTGGTGTQYF | TGCGCCAGCATTTTCGGGACAGGGGGCACGGGTACGCAGTATTTT
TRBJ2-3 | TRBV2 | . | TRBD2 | CASSAGTSGVSTDTQYF | TGTGCCAGCAGTGCCGGGACTAGCGGGGTTAGCACAGATACGCAGTATTTT
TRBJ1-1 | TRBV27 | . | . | CASSPRQVMNTEAFF | TGTGCCAGCAGTCCTCGACAGGTAATGAACACTGAAGCTTTCTTT
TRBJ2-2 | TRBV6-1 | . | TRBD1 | CASSEFGQGAGTGELFF | TGTGCCAGCAGTGAATTCGGACAGGGGGCGGGGACCGGGGAGCTGTTTTTT
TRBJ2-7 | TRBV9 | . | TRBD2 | CASGGESYEQYF | TGTGCCAGCGGGGGGGAGTCCTACGAGCAGTACTTC
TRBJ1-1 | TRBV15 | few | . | CATSRDLGADTEAFF | TGTGCCACCAGCAGAGATTTGGGGGCCGACACTGAAGCTTTCTTT
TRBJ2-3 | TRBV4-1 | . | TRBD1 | CASSQASQGADTQYF | TGCGCCAGCAGCCAAGCTTCACAGGGGGCAGATACGCAGTATTTT
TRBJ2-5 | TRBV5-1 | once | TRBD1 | CASSFTTGTEETQYF | TGCGCCAGCAGCTTCACGACCGGGACAGAAGAGACCCAGTACTTC
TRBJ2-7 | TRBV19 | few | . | CASSQPRQDYEQYF | TGTGCCAGTAGCCAGCCGCGCCAGGATTACGAGCAGTACTTC
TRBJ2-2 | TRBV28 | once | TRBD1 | CASSSGTGGTGELFF | TGTGCCAGCAGTTCCGGGACAGGGGGCACCGGGGAGCTGTTTTTT
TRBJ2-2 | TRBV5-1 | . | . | CASSGLGEAGELFF | TGCGCCAGCAGCGGGTTAGGGGAAGCCGGGGAGCTGTTTTTT
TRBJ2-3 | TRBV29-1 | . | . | CSVYAAGTSALDTQYF | TGCAGCGTTTATGCGGCGGGTACCTCGGCATTGGATACGCAGTATTTT
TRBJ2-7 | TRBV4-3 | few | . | CASSQEAQGLWDEQYF | TGCGCCAGCAGCCAAGAAGCCCAGGGCCTGTGGGACGAGCAGTACTTC
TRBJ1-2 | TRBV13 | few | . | CASSLQGLANYGYTF | TGTGCCAGCAGCTTACAGGGGTTAGCTAACTATGGCTACACCTTC
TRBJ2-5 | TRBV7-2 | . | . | CASRTEGSTQYF | TGTGCCAGCAGGACCGAGGGATCTACCCAGTACTTC
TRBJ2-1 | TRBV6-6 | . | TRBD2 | CASSLGTSGYNEQFF | TGTGCCAGCAGTTTAGGGACTAGCGGCTACAATGAGCAGTTCTTC
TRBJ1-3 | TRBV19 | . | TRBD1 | CASSFQGAGNTIYF | TGTGCCAGTAGTTTTCAGGGGGCTGGAAACACCATATATTTT
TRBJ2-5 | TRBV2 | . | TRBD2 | CASREGLAGSTGTQYF | TGTGCCAGCAGAGAGGGACTAGCGGGGTCGACGGGGACCCAGTACTTC
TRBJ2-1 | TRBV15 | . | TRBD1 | CATSRDRDRGTNEQFF | TGTGCCACCAGCAGAGATCGGGACAGGGGGACGAATGAGCAGTTCTTC
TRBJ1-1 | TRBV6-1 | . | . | CASRNGGPEAFF | TGTGCCAGCAGGAACGGGGGTCCTGAAGCTTTCTTT
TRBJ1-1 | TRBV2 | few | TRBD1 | CASRGTGGTEAFF | TGTGCCAGCAGGGGGACAGGGGGCACTGAAGCTTTCTTT
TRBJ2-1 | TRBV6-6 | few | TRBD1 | CAVTGTGGGEQFF | TGTGCCGTCACCGGGACAGGGGGCGGTGAGCAGTTCTTC
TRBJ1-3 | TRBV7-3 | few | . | CASSPNGGSGNTIYF | TGTGCCAGCAGCCCTAATGGGGGGTCTGGAAACACCATATATTTT
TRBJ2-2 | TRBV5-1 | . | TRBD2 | CASSTSGRVPNTGELFF | TGCGCCAGCAGTACTAGCGGGAGGGTCCCGAACACCGGGGAGCTGTTTTTC
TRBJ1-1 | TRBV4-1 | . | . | CASSQGRMNTEAFF | TGCGCCAGCAGCCAAGGGAGGATGAACACTGAAGCTTTCTTT
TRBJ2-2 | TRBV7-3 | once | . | CASSLMVAGGGGELFF | TGTGCCAGCAGCTTAATGGTGGCGGGTGGAGGCGGGGAGCTGTTTTTT
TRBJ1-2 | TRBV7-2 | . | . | CASSLNLVLAGYTF | TGTGCCAGCAGCTTAAATCTTGTTCTGGCTGGCTACACCTTC